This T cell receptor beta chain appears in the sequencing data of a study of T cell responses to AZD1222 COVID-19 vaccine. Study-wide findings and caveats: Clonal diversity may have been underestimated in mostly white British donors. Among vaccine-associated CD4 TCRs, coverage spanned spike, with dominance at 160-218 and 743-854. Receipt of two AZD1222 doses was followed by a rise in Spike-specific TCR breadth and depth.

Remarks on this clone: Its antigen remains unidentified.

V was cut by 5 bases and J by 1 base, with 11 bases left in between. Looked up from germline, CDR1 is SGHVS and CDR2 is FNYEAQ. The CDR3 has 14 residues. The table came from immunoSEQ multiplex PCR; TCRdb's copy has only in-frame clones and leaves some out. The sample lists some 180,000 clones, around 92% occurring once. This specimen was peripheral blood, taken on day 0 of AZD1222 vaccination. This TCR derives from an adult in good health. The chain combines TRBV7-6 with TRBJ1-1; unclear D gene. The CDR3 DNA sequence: TGTGCCAGCAGCCCCCTGGGCCCGAACACTGAAGCTTTCTTT. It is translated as CASSPLGPNTEAFF.